A selection of T cell receptor beta chains follows, all from one sample in a study of post-analysis software for immune sequencing data. TCRdb fed the PCR reads into MiXCR, producing one record per CDR3 protein. Among roughly 670,000 distinct CDR3 sequences listed, around 64% were seen once. Material: blood. These receptors were taken from a girl aged 2-10 years with multiple sclerosis. CDR3s include the opening cysteine and the closing phenylalanine or tryptophan. The D gene is left open where the match is weak. Size tells how often a clone was seen (once, few, many) or the class of an expanded clone, and some rows leave it out.

clone_size: many; v_call: TRBV5-1; j_call: TRBJ2-3; d_call: TRBD2; cdr3_aa: CASSSGRETQYF; cdr3_nt: TGTGCCAGCAGCTCTGGGAGGGAGACGCAGTATTTT
clone_size: -; v_call: TRBV12-5; j_call: TRBJ2-7; d_call: TRBD2; cdr3_aa: CASGQSGRAAGQYF; cdr3_nt: TGTGCTAGTGGTCAGAGCGGGAGGGCCGCCGGGCAGTACTTC
clone_size: few; v_call: TRBV20-1; j_call: TRBJ2-5; d_call: -; cdr3_aa: CSASPRRSQETQYF; cdr3_nt: TGCAGTGCTAGCCCCCGCAGGAGCCAAGAGACCCAGTACTTC
clone_size: -; v_call: TRBV12-3/TRBV12-4; j_call: TRBJ2-1; d_call: -; cdr3_aa: CASSGLFGGTEQFF; cdr3_nt: TGTGCCAGCTCCGGACTGTTCGGTGGGACGGAGCAGTTCTTC
clone_size: -; v_call: TRBV5-1; j_call: TRBJ1-1; d_call: -; cdr3_aa: CASSQDGNTEAFF; cdr3_nt: TGCGCCAGCAGCCAGGACGGGAACACTGAAGCTTTCTTT
clone_size: -; v_call: TRBV7-6; j_call: TRBJ2-5; d_call: TRBD2; cdr3_aa: CASRPAGGNQETQYF; cdr3_nt: TGTGCCAGCAGGCCAGCGGGAGGCAACCAAGAGACCCAGTACTTC
clone_size: -; v_call: TRBV12-3/TRBV12-4; j_call: TRBJ2-5; d_call: TRBD2; cdr3_aa: CASRLAGGPHRKIETQYF; cdr3_nt: TGTGCCAGCAGACTAGCGGGGGGGCCTCATCGAAAAATAGAGACCCAGTACTTC
clone_size: -; v_call: TRBV20-1; j_call: TRBJ2-7; d_call: TRBD2; cdr3_aa: CSARVAGGGEQYF; cdr3_nt: TGCAGTGCTAGAGTAGCGGGAGGAGGTGAGCAGTACTTC
clone_size: -; v_call: TRBV9; j_call: TRBJ2-7; d_call: -; cdr3_aa: CASSVAPGSSYEQYF; cdr3_nt: TGTGCCAGCAGCGTAGCACCCGGGAGCTCCTACGAGCAGTACTTC
clone_size: -; v_call: TRBV6-2/TRBV6-3; j_call: TRBJ2-1; d_call: TRBD1; cdr3_aa: CASSAGTGLSSYNEQFF; cdr3_nt: TGTGCCAGCAGCGCGGGGACAGGACTGAGCTCCTACAATGAGCAGTTCTTC
clone_size: -; v_call: TRBV6-5; j_call: TRBJ2-3; d_call: -; cdr3_aa: CASSYWDGSTDTQYF; cdr3_nt: TGTGCCAGCAGTTACTGGGACGGTAGCACAGATACGCAGTATTTT
clone_size: -; v_call: TRBV29-1; j_call: TRBJ2-4; d_call: TRBD2; cdr3_aa: CSASPLSGGGNIQYF; cdr3_nt: TGCAGCGCTAGCCCCCTTAGCGGGGGGGGAAACATTCAGTACTTC
clone_size: -; v_call: TRBV10-3; j_call: TRBJ1-1; d_call: -; cdr3_aa: CAISESLGTEAFF; cdr3_nt: TGTGCCATCAGTGAGTCACTGGGCACTGAAGCTTTCTTT
clone_size: -; v_call: TRBV3-1; j_call: TRBJ1-2; d_call: -; cdr3_aa: CASSQGSARGYTF; cdr3_nt: TGTGCCAGCAGCCAAGGGTCGGCCCGTGGCTACACCTTC
clone_size: -; v_call: TRBV2; j_call: TRBJ2-7; d_call: -; cdr3_aa: CASKGSLSYEQYF; cdr3_nt: TGTGCCAGCAAAGGCAGCCTCTCCTACGAGCAGTACTTC
clone_size: few; v_call: TRBV7-2; j_call: TRBJ2-1; d_call: TRBD1; cdr3_aa: CASSFFRAGTGGEQFF; cdr3_nt: TGTGCCAGCAGCTTCTTCCGGGCCGGGACAGGGGGTGAGCAGTTCTTC
clone_size: -; v_call: TRBV20-1; j_call: TRBJ1-2; d_call: -; cdr3_aa: CSARDGRAEGYTF; cdr3_nt: TGCAGTGCTAGAGATGGCAGGGCGGAGGGCTACACCTTC
clone_size: -; v_call: TRBV20-1; j_call: TRBJ2-1; d_call: -; cdr3_aa: CSALADTYNEQFF; cdr3_nt: TGCAGTGCCCTTGCGGACACATACAATGAGCAGTTCTTC
clone_size: -; v_call: TRBV29-1; j_call: TRBJ2-2; d_call: -; cdr3_aa: CLGGLNTGELFF; cdr3_nt: TGCCTAGGGGGACTGAACACCGGGGAGCTGTTTTTT
clone_size: -; v_call: TRBV5-5; j_call: TRBJ1-4; d_call: TRBD1; cdr3_aa: CASSPGDRGTLNEKLFF; cdr3_nt: TGTGCCAGCAGCCCCGGGGACAGAGGGACTCTTAATGAAAAACTGTTTTTT
clone_size: -; v_call: TRBV29-1; j_call: TRBJ2-3; d_call: -; cdr3_aa: CSVELGTGTDTQYF; cdr3_nt: TGCAGCGTTGAACTAGGGACGGGAACAGATACGCAGTATTTT
clone_size: -; v_call: TRBV14; j_call: TRBJ2-1; d_call: TRBD1; cdr3_aa: CASSQQDRDDEQFF; cdr3_nt: TGTGCCAGCAGCCAACAGGACAGGGACGATGAGCAGTTCTTC
clone_size: -; v_call: TRBV20-1; j_call: TRBJ2-7; d_call: -; cdr3_aa: CSAFLDYEQYF; cdr3_nt: TGCAGTGCTTTCTTGGATTACGAGCAGTACTTC
clone_size: -; v_call: TRBV5-1; j_call: TRBJ2-6; d_call: -; cdr3_aa: CASSLLGANVLTF; cdr3_nt: TGCGCCAGCAGCTTGCTTGGGGCCAACGTCCTGACTTTC
clone_size: -; v_call: TRBV12-3/TRBV12-4; j_call: TRBJ2-1; d_call: TRBD1; cdr3_aa: CASSFLSGGGNEQFF; cdr3_nt: TGTGCCAGCAGTTTCCTGTCAGGGGGCGGCAATGAGCAGTTCTTC
clone_size: -; v_call: TRBV10-3; j_call: TRBJ2-6; d_call: TRBD1; cdr3_aa: CAISPFRQGAMSYSSGANVLTF; cdr3_nt: TGTGCCATCAGTCCGTTTAGACAGGGGGCGATGAGTTACAGCTCTGGGGCCAACGTCCTGACTTTC
clone_size: -; v_call: TRBV27; j_call: TRBJ2-2; d_call: TRBD1; cdr3_aa: CASSVRTGGTGELFF; cdr3_nt: TGTGCCAGCAGCGTAAGGACAGGGGGAACCGGGGAGCTGTTTTTT
clone_size: -; v_call: TRBV12-3/TRBV12-4; j_call: TRBJ2-3; d_call: -; cdr3_aa: CASSAQNRAPSTDTQYF; cdr3_nt: TGTGCCAGCAGTGCGCAGAACAGGGCCCCTAGCACAGATACGCAGTATTTT
clone_size: -; v_call: TRBV27; j_call: TRBJ1-5; d_call: -; cdr3_aa: CASSLRRGRRQPQHF; cdr3_nt: TGTGCCAGCAGTTTGCGGAGAGGGCGGCGTCAGCCCCAGCATTTT
clone_size: -; v_call: TRBV29-1; j_call: TRBJ2-5; d_call: TRBD1; cdr3_aa: CSVDGLETGDIDQYF; cdr3_nt: TGCAGCGTCGACGGATTAGAGACAGGGGATATAGACCAGTACTTC
clone_size: few; v_call: TRBV20-1; j_call: TRBJ1-1; d_call: -; cdr3_aa: CSASDRPGTEAFF; cdr3_nt: TGCAGTGCTAGCGACAGACCGGGCACTGAAGCTTTCTTT
clone_size: -; v_call: TRBV7-2; j_call: TRBJ1-6; d_call: TRBD1; cdr3_aa: CASSSVLTGNNSPLHF; cdr3_nt: TGTGCCAGCAGCTCAGTCTTGACAGGGAATAATTCACCCCTCCACTTT
clone_size: -; v_call: TRBV6-5; j_call: TRBJ1-2; d_call: -; cdr3_aa: CASSPPRTLGYGYTF; cdr3_nt: TGTGCCAGCAGCCCACCCCGGACCTTGGGCTATGGCTACACCTTC